This record looks at one T cell receptor (beta chain) sequence and its context. Antigen unknown. CDR3 length: 13 amino acids. The V segment lost 3 bases and the J segment 10 bases; nucleotides outside the gene matches: 4. The germline gives CDR1 DFQATT, CDR2 SNEGSKA (reference sequence). Primed by a sample-barcoded 5' primer and a J-beta primer mix, a second PCR proceeded for 7 to 11 cycles. MiXCR, run by TCRdb on the 5' RACE reads, gives a single entry per CDR3 protein. The repertoire holds over a million distinct CDR3 sequences, with more than 40% as singletons. Investigators took about 10 milliliters of peripheral blood from every donor. The data derive from a study of blood T cells in healthy people across ages. Study results and caveats: Estimates based on one million T cells were treated as lower bounds.

Sequenced sample: blood. The V call is TRBV20-1, the J call TRBJ2-1, with TRBD1 identical over 12 bases. This TCR came from a woman aged 60 to 75 in good health. The CDR3 spells CSARGTGGYEQFF. In DNA, the CDR3 is TGCAGTGCTAGGGGGACAGGGGGCTACGAGCAGTTCTTC.